A selection of T cell receptor beta chains follows, all from one sample in a study of T cells expressing NK-cell markers. TCRdb re-called the 5' RACE reads; one entry per CDR3 protein, DNA not given. This repertoire includes about 550,000 distinct CDR3 sequences. Sequencing used blood T cells: a sorted CD56 or NKG2C T cell subset, CD4+ or CD8+ T cells, or bulk PBMC T cells (not recorded which). The receptors here all came from a man between 18 and 35 years old in good health. Each CDR3 is given with its conserved first and last residue.

CDR3: CASSLGGGGVRNIQYF; J: TRBJ2-4; length: 16; V: TRBV5-6
CDR3: CSVDGGKQTQYF; J: TRBJ2-5; length: 12; V: TRBV29-1
CDR3: CASTLNPAYNTEAFF; J: TRBJ1-1; length: 15; V: TRBV6-1
CDR3: CASSDYGGSVDTQYF; J: TRBJ2-3; length: 15; V: TRBV25-1
CDR3: CATRVRTADDGYTF; J: TRBJ1-2; length: 14; V: TRBV15
CDR3: CASSLGQGAEESPLHF; J: TRBJ1-6; length: 16; V: TRBV5-4
CDR3: CASSFRGSGVTDTQYF; J: TRBJ2-3; length: 16; V: TRBV7-8
CDR3: CASAFPHRRANEKLFF; J: TRBJ1-4; length: 16; V: TRBV2
CDR3: CASSLGNGYEQYF; J: TRBJ2-7; length: 13; V: TRBV7-9
CDR3: CASSSGGPYYNEQFF; J: TRBJ2-1; length: 15; V: TRBV10-2
CDR3: CASRRQGVYGYTF; J: TRBJ1-2; length: 13; V: TRBV12-3/TRBV12-4
CDR3: CASREGATNEKLFF; J: TRBJ1-4; length: 14; V: TRBV7-9
CDR3: CASSPSLATNEKLFF; J: TRBJ1-4; length: 15; V: TRBV5-1
CDR3: CASSPEGLNNEQFF; J: TRBJ2-1; length: 14; V: TRBV9
CDR3: CASSISGSDWADTQYF; J: TRBJ2-3; length: 16; V: TRBV7-9
CDR3: CASSLEGDLTEAFF; J: TRBJ1-1; length: 14; V: TRBV12-3/TRBV12-4